The source of this TCR beta chain is a study of cytomegalovirus exposure and HLA in healthy donors. Study-wide results and caveats: A list of 150 or so TCR beta chains associated with cytomegalovirus was given.

Germline assignment: CDR1 MNHEY and CDR2 SVGAGI. V lost 2 bases to trimming and J lost 11 bases, with 12 bases between them. CDR3 length: 12 amino acids. With 60 Vbeta and 13 Jbeta primers, the PCR was carried out. Some clones are missing from TCRdb's copy, which holds only in-frame ones; the method was immunoSEQ multiplex PCR. Among 170,000 or so clones listed, around 80% were seen once. With regard to this clone: Its antigen is undetermined.

Sequenced: PBMCs. The chain has TRBV6-5 and TRBJ1-1, with unresolved D. The receptor's source is a woman aged 45-60 years in good health and CMV-seropositive. The CDR3 coding sequence is TGTGCCAGCAGTTACGGACGGGAGAAGGCTTTCTTT. This translates into CASSYGREKAFF.